Listed below are T cell receptor beta chains from one sample, sequenced in a study of T cell responses to AZD1222 COVID-19 vaccine. TCRdb's table, derived via immunoSEQ multiplex PCR, lists solely in-frame clones and lacks some. The profile covers approximately 110,000 clones, with approximately 90% appearing a single time and 4% to 4.5% taken by the ten largest. This specimen consisted of peripheral blood, obtained on day 0 of AZD1222 vaccination. These receptors were collected from an adult in good health. CDR3s include the opening cysteine and the closing phenylalanine or tryptophan. A D gene is named only where the DNA matches it firmly. For some rows the clone size is stated as once, few or many, or as a class when expanded; others skip it.

v_gene	abundance	d_gene	j_gene	CDR3nt	CDR3aa
TRBV4-3	NA	TRBD1	TRBJ2-7	TGCGCCAGCAGCCAAGATGGGGGACAGGGGAGAGAGCAGTACTTC	CASSQDGGQGREQYF
TRBV12-3/TRBV12-4	once	TRBD1	TRBJ1-1	TGTGCCAGCACCCCGGGACAGCGCACTGAAGCTTTCTTT	CASTPGQRTEAFF
TRBV11-2	NA	NA	TRBJ1-4	TGTGCCAGCAGCTCCTCCGGGACGGTTAATGAAAAACTGTTTTTT	CASSSSGTVNEKLFF
TRBV5-1	NA	TRBD2	TRBJ2-2	TGCGCCAGCAGCCCCTATGGACTAGCGGGGGGTTCCTTTGCGGGCACCGGGGAGCTGTTTTTT	CASSPYGLAGGSFAGTGELFF
TRBV15	NA	NA	TRBJ1-5	TGTGCCACCAGCAGAGAAAAACAGGGCAATCAGCCCCAGCATTTT	CATSREKQGNQPQHF
TRBV28	few	TRBD2	TRBJ2-7	TGTGCCAGCAGTCCTTCGGGAGCGGGAGTAAGGTACGAGCAGTACTTC	CASSPSGAGVRYEQYF
TRBV7-2	NA	NA	TRBJ2-1	TGTGCCAGCAGCTTCAGGGGAGCCAATGAGCAGTTCTTC	CASSFRGANEQFF
TRBV13	NA	NA	TRBJ1-3	TGTGCCAGCAGCTCGCGGACCACCATATATTTT	CASSSRTTIYF
TRBV6-6	NA	NA	TRBJ2-7	TGTGCCAGCAGTCTCACCTACGAGCAGTACTTC	CASSLTYEQYF
TRBV7-9	NA	TRBD2	TRBJ2-1	TGTGCCAGCCTAGCGGGCGCATACAATGAGCAGTTCTTC	CASLAGAYNEQFF
TRBV12-3/TRBV12-4	NA	NA	TRBJ1-3	TGTGCCAGCAGTGCGGGGTTTGGAAACACCATATATTTT	CASSAGFGNTIYF
TRBV27	NA	NA	TRBJ2-6	TGTGCCAGCAGTCCACGGAGAGGGGCTCCCTCTGGGGCCAACGTCCTGACTTTC	CASSPRRGAPSGANVLTF
TRBV4-1	NA	TRBD1	TRBJ1-4	TGCGCCAGCAGCCACCCCGGGACAGAGTTCCAATTGGAAAAACTGTTTTTT	CASSHPGTEFQLEKLFF
TRBV7-6	NA	NA	TRBJ2-6	TGTGCCAGCAGCTTATTTTCTGGGGCCAACGTCCTGACTTTC	CASSLFSGANVLTF
TRBV19	NA	NA	TRBJ2-4	TGTGCCAGTAGTATAGATGAGAGTGTAAACATTCAGTACTTC	CASSIDESVNIQYF
TRBV2	NA	TRBD1	TRBJ2-3	TGTGCCAGCAGTTGGGACAGGGCCACAGATACGCAGTATTTT	CASSWDRATDTQYF
TRBV19	NA	NA	TRBJ2-7	TGTGCCAGTAGTACCCCGGGACGGCGGACTTACGAGCAGTACTTC	CASSTPGRRTYEQYF
TRBV10-3	NA	NA	TRBJ1-5	TGTGCCATCAGTGAGTCGGTCCCAGAAAGGGAGCCCCAGCATTTT	CAISESVPEREPQHF
TRBV9	few	NA	TRBJ1-3	TGTGCCAGCAGCGAGGAGTCTGGGAAAAGCTCTGGAAACACCATATATTTT	CASSEESGKSSGNTIYF
TRBV28	NA	NA	TRBJ1-3	TGTGCCACCCTCACCGCAGGGATCTCTGGAAACACCATATATTTT	CATLTAGISGNTIYF
TRBV5-1	NA	NA	TRBJ1-5	TGCGCCAGCAGCTTGGGGCCAGGGAGCAATCAGCCCCAGCATTTT	CASSLGPGSNQPQHF
TRBV5-8	once	TRBD2	TRBJ2-5	TGTGCCAGCAGCTCTCCACTAGCGGGAGTGGAGACCCAGTACTTC	CASSSPLAGVETQYF
TRBV6-1	NA	TRBD1	TRBJ1-5	TGTGCCAGCAGTGGGGGACAGGGGACTTACAATCAGCCCCAGCATTTT	CASSGGQGTYNQPQHF
TRBV4-1	NA	NA	TRBJ2-7	TGCGCCAGCAGCCCGGCACCGGCGGCTTACGAGCAGTACTTC	CASSPAPAAYEQYF
TRBV21-1	NA	NA	TRBJ1-5	TGTGCCAGCAGCAAATTTGGACAGCCCCAGCATTTT	CASSKFGQPQHF
TRBV21-1	once	NA	TRBJ1-1	TGTGCCAGCAGCACATCCGGGGGCAACACTGAAGCTTTCTTT	CASSTSGGNTEAFF
TRBV5-4	few	NA	TRBJ1-6	TGTGCCAGCAGCTGGGACCTGAGTTCACCCCTCCACTTT	CASSWDLSSPLHF
TRBV18	NA	TRBD1	TRBJ1-1	TGTGCCAGCTCAACGGGACAGGGAGAAGCTTTCTTT	CASSTGQGEAFF
TRBV15	NA	NA	TRBJ2-5	TGTGCCACCAGCGAGGGGCGGGAGACCCAGTACTTC	CATSEGRETQYF
TRBV30	NA	NA	TRBJ1-2	TGTGCCTGGAGTGTGGGGCAGTACGTTGGCTACACCTTC	CAWSVGQYVGYTF
TRBV6-2/TRBV6-3	NA	NA	TRBJ1-4	TGTGCCAGCAGTGGCCAATACGGGAAACTGTTTTTT	CASSGQYGKLFF
TRBV29-1	NA	NA	TRBJ1-4	TGCAGCGTTGAAGTATCAGAGGGCGCTCGTGAAAAACTGTTTTTT	CSVEVSEGAREKLFF
TRBV19	NA	NA	TRBJ1-1	TGTGCCAGTACCAACGGCGGGGGGCGAGACACTGAAGCTTTCTTT	CASTNGGGRDTEAFF
TRBV28	NA	TRBD1	TRBJ2-3	TGTGCCATCGGGACAGGGAGGCAGTCAGATACGCAGTATTTT	CAIGTGRQSDTQYF
TRBV20-1	NA	NA	TRBJ1-2	TGCAGTGCTAGTGCCCCCACGAGTCCTTATGGCTACACCTTC	CSASAPTSPYGYTF
TRBV27	NA	TRBD2	TRBJ2-1	TGTGCCAGCAGTTTGCTAGCGGGATCCAATGAGCAGTTCTTC	CASSLLAGSNEQFF
TRBV25-1	NA	NA	TRBJ2-7	TGTGCCAGCAGTCTCGACAGCTACGAGCAGTACTTC	CASSLDSYEQYF
TRBV24-1	NA	TRBD1	TRBJ1-2	TGTGCCACCAGTGATTTGCACAGGGGCTATGGCTACACCTTC	CATSDLHRGYGYTF
TRBV4-2	once	NA	TRBJ1-6	TGTGCCAGCAGCCAAGAGTATACGGACTCACCCCTCCACTTT	CASSQEYTDSPLHF
TRBV18	NA	NA	TRBJ2-3	TGTGCCAGCTCAACGACAGGGAGGAGCACAGATACGCAGTATTTT	CASSTTGRSTDTQYF
TRBV3-1/TRBV3-2	NA	NA	TRBJ1-2	TGTGCCAGCAGCCAAGGAAATGGCTACACCTTC	CASSQGNGYTF
TRBV27	NA	TRBD1	TRBJ2-1	TGTGCCAGCAGTTTGTGGACAGGGGGCAATGAGCAGTTCTTC	CASSLWTGGNEQFF
TRBV18	NA	NA	TRBJ1-2	TGTGCCAGCTCCCCCGGGGCAGGGCGGTCTGGCTACACCTTC	CASSPGAGRSGYTF
TRBV3-1/TRBV3-2	NA	NA	TRBJ2-7	TGTGCCAGCAGCCACCTCCTAACGGTCCCCCACGAGCAGTACTTC	CASSHLLTVPHEQYF
TRBV7-2	NA	NA	TRBJ1-5	TGTGCCAGCAGAGCGAGCAATCAGCCCCAGCATTTT	CASRASNQPQHF
TRBV18	NA	NA	TRBJ2-3	TGTGCCAGCTCACCACCGAGCCCAGATACGCAGTATTTT	CASSPPSPDTQYF
TRBV30	NA	NA	TRBJ2-6	TGTGCCTGGAGAGCTCTCCGTTTCTCTGGGGCCAACGTCCTGACTTTC	CAWRALRFSGANVLTF